A single sample is the source of the 30 T cell receptor beta chains below, sequenced in a study of cytomegalovirus exposure and HLA in healthy donors. PCR used 60 Vbeta primers and 13 Jbeta primers. The protocol was immunoSEQ multiplex PCR, while the TCRdb copy is restricted to in-frame clones and leaves out a portion. The data show hundreds of thousands of clones, with around 80% seen just once and 0.45% to 0.5% held by the top ten. The source material was PBMCs. All receptors come from a boy between 10 and 17 years old in good health and CMV-seronegative.

The V call is TRBV7-9, the J call TRBJ2-5, with 11 bases aligning to TRBD1. Germline V lookup: CDR1 SEHNR, CDR2 FQNEAQ (reference sequence). This CDR3 comprises 16 residues. The V and J ends lost 7 bases and 4 bases, in that order; junction bases with no gene match: 11. CDR3 sequence (DNA): TGTGCCAGCACCAACACCCGGACAGGGGGCGGAGAGACCCAGTACTTC. Protein sequence: CASTNTRTGGGETQYF. The full variable domain, in which reference TRBV7-9 and TRBJ2-5 provide the parts outside the CDR3, is DTGVSQNPRHKITKRGQNVTFRCDPISEHNRLYWYRQTLGQGPEFLTYFQNEAQLEKSRLLSDRFSAERPKGSFSTLEIQRTEQGDSAMYLCASTNTRTGGGETQYFGPGTRLLVL.

V gene TRBV20-1 combines with J gene TRBJ2-3; maybe TRBD1 (5 bases). Germline lookup yields CDR1 DFQATT and CDR2 SNEGSKA (reference sequence). The CDR3 has 11 amino acids. The CDR3 reads CSHRSRGTQYF. In DNA form, the CDR3 reads TGCAGCCACAGGTCAAGGGGCACGCAGTATTTT.

This sequence joins TRBV4-1 and TRBJ1-5; D not certain. The CDR3 sequence is 14 residues long. In germline, CDR1 is MGHRA, CDR2 YSYEKL. Trimming shortened V by 1 base and J by 9 bases, and 13 bases separated the two germline ends. CDR3 nucleotides: TGCGCCAGCAGCCAAGGGCAGGCCCTGGGGCCCCAGCATTTT. Translating it yields CASSQGQALGPQHF.

In this sample, this clone turned up a few times. This chain joins TRBV2 and TRBJ2-3; a weak D match, TRBD2 (6 bases). V lost 11 bases and J 4 bases, leaving 22 bases between the germline ends. This CDR3 comprises 15 residues. Per the germline V gene, CDR1 is SNHLY and CDR2 is FYNNEI. The CDR3 coding sequence is TGTGCCTACAGAAATTTCCGGGAGAGAGCAGATACGCAGTATTTT. It translates to CAYRNFRERADTQYF. Drawing the rest from reference TRBV2 and TRBJ2-3, the complete variable domain is EPEVTQTPSHQVTQMGQEVILRCVPISNHLYFYWYRQILGQKVEFLVSFYNNEISEKSEIFDDQFSVERPDGSNFTLKIRSTKLEDSAMYFCAYRNFRERADTQYFGPGTRLTVL.

This clone was seen a few times. The chain recombines TRBV6-5 with TRBJ1-1; D not resolved. Germline lookup yields CDR1 MNHEY and CDR2 SVGAGI. This CDR3 region has 13 residues. V lost 2 bases and J lost 7, with 11 bases in between. The CDR3 sequence is CASSYQPRGEAFF. CDR3 coding DNA: TGTGCCAGCAGTTACCAGCCTCGGGGTGAAGCTTTCTTT.

This rearrangement joins TRBV5-1 to TRBJ2-2; 7 bases match TRBD1. CDR3 length: 15 residues. Germline trimming cut 4 bases from V and 3 bases from J; bases unmatched to any gene: 6. CDR1 SGHRS and CDR2 YFSETQ come from the germline V gene. CDR3 in amino acids: CASSPGDRDTGELFF. CDR3 sequence (DNA): TGCGCCAGCAGCCCCGGGGACAGAGACACCGGGGAGCTGTTTTTT.

This clone was recorded a few times. This rearrangement joins TRBV30 to TRBJ1-4; D gene ambiguous. Per the germline V gene, CDR1 is GTSNPN and CDR2 is SVGIG (reference sequence). The ends were cut back, 0 bases at V and 8 bases at J, with 10 bases in the middle. The CDR3 has 13 amino acids. CDR3 DNA: TGTGCCTGGAGTGTATGGTATAGCGAAAAACTGTTTTTT. Encoded protein: CAWSVWYSEKLFF.

This clone was observed a few times. J is TRBJ1-4 and V is TRBV13, with a tentative D call TRBD1 (5 bases). The length of the CDR3 is 12 residues. Germline values: CDR1 PRHDT, CDR2 FYEKMQ (reference sequence). Trimming removed 5 bases at V and 7 bases at J, with 8 bases between. CDR3 sequence (DNA): TGTGCCAGCAGCCAAAGGGGTGAAAAACTGTTTTTT. It codes for CASSQRGEKLFF. Filled out from reference TRBV13 and TRBJ1-4, the complete variable domain reads AAGVIQSPRHLIKEKRETATLKCYPIPRHDTVYWYQQGPGQDPQFLISFYEKMQSDKGSIPDRFSAQQFSDYHSELNMSSLELGDSALYFCASSQRGEKLFFGSGTQLSVL.

The V and J genes are TRBV5-1 and TRBJ2-1; D not certain. Per the germline V gene, CDR1 is SGHRS and CDR2 is YFSETQ. Trimming removed 4 bases from V and 10 bases from J, with 18 bases in between. This CDR3 is 14 amino acids long. CDR3 DNA: TGCGCCAGCAGCCCTCGGAGCCCTGGTCGGGAGCAGTTCTTC. Protein product: CASSPRSPGREQFF.

This rearrangement joins TRBV5-6 to TRBJ1-5, with D perhaps TRBD1 (5 bases). This CDR3 has 14 residues. The germline V gene has CDR1 SGHDT and CDR2 YYEEEE. Trimming removed 6 bases at V and 5 bases at J, with 15 bases between. The CDR3 is CASTIKGLYQPQHF. Written as DNA, the CDR3 is TGTGCCAGCACCATAAAGGGACTTTATCAGCCCCAGCATTTT.

This clone was picked up one time. This chain connects TRBV19 to TRBJ2-3; D is unclear. Trimming removed 3 bases at V and 0 bases at J, with 10 bases between. The CDR3 has 15 amino acids. Germline CDR1 is LNHDA and CDR2 is SQIVND (reference sequence). The CDR3 nucleotides read TGTGCCAGTAGTATTCGGCAGACTAGCACAGATACGCAGTATTTT. Protein: CASSIRQTSTDTQYF.

This rearrangement joins TRBV14 to TRBJ2-7, with D perhaps TRBD1 (6 bases). The CDR3 extends over 14 amino acids. CDR1 is SGHDN, CDR2 FVKESK, per germline. Trimming pared 4 bases from V and 1 base from J, leaving 11 bases between. CDR3 in DNA: TGTGCCAGCAGCCTTTACAGGGAATCCTACGAGCAGTACTTC. It translates to CASSLYRESYEQYF. Full variable domain (missing parts from reference TRBV14 and TRBJ2-7): EAGVTQFPSHSVIEKGQTVTLRCDPISGHDNLYWYRRVMGKEIKFLLHFVKESKQDESGMPNNRFLAERTGGTYSTLKVQPAELEDSGVYFCASSLYRESYEQYFGPGTRLTVT.

This clone was recorded once. The rearrangement uses TRBV19 and TRBJ1-1; D unresolved. This CDR3 comprises 15 residues. Germline V CDR1 and CDR2: LNHDA, SQIVND (reference sequence). Trimming removed 0 bases from V and 1 base from J, with 9 bases in between. The CDR3 sequence is CASSIDSATNTEAFF. DNA for the CDR3: TGTGCCAGTAGTATAGACTCAGCGACGAACACTGAAGCTTTCTTT. Supplemented by reference TRBV19 and TRBJ1-1, the full variable domain reads DGGITQSPKYLFRKEGQNVTLSCEQNLNHDAMYWYRQDPGQGLRLIYYSQIVNDFQKGDIAEGYSVSREKKESFPLTVTSAQKNPTAFYLCASSIDSATNTEAFFGQGTRLTVV.

Concerning this clone itself: Additional DNA sequences in this sample encode the identical CDR3. V and J are TRBV29-1 and TRBJ1-2, with unresolved D. There are 11 residues in the CDR3. The germline gives CDR1 SQVTM, CDR2 ANQGSEA. Deletions cut 4 bases from V and 2 bases from J, with 5 bases between. The CDR3 bases are TGCAGCGTTGGCGGAAACTATGGCTACACCTTC. It specifies CSVGGNYGYTF.

V and J are TRBV19 and TRBJ1-3, with D unclear. Germline V CDR1 and CDR2: LNHDA, SQIVND (reference sequence). The V end was cut by 3 bases, the J end by 0 bases, with 6 bases between. The CDR3 contains 14 residues. This CDR3 reads CASSIGGSGNTIYF. CDR3 bases: TGTGCCAGTAGTATTGGAGGCTCTGGAAACACCATATATTTT.

The chain is built from TRBV29-1 and TRBJ2-1; TRBD2 is a possible D gene (5 bases). V shed 1 base and J shed 8 bases, with 18 bases lying between them. Germline V gene data show CDR1 as SQVTM and CDR2 as ANQGSEA. The CDR3 consists of 15 residues. CDR3 nucleotides: TGCAGCGTTGAAGGCGAGGGCCATAGGGCAGATGAGCAGTTCTTC. Translating gives CSVEGEGHRADEQFF.

This clone appeared a few times. The rearrangement uses TRBV6-6 and TRBJ1-1; unclear D gene. The V gene's germline CDR1 is MNHNY and CDR2 SVGAGI (reference sequence). V lost 6 bases and J lost 3, with 17 bases in between. The length of the CDR3 is 15 residues. The CDR3 coding sequence is TGTGCCAGCAGCCGGGGTGATCCTGGATACACTGAAGCTTTCTTT. Translating gives CASSRGDPGYTEAFF.

The rearrangement joins TRBV6-6 to TRBJ1-5, with TRBD1 matching over 8 bases. This CDR3 spans 14 amino acids. The V gene end was trimmed by 4 bases and the J gene end by 6 bases; junction bases not matched to a gene: 5. CDR1 is MNHNY, CDR2 SVGAGI, per germline (reference sequence). CDR3 residues: CASSFTGGGQPQHF. The CDR3 nucleotides read TGTGCCAGCAGTTTTACAGGGGGAGGTCAGCCCCAGCATTTT.

This clone was seen just once. In DNA, the CDR3 is TGTGCCAGCAGTTTAAGATCAGGGGGCGCCGAAGCTTTCTTT. This codes for CASSLRSGGAEAFF. V gene TRBV27 combines with J gene TRBJ1-1, with 8 nucleotides matching TRBD1. Germline values: CDR1 MNHEY, CDR2 SMNVEV (reference sequence). The CDR3 is 14 residues long. The V and J ends lost 2 bases and 8 bases, in that order; junction bases with no gene match: 7.

The V gene is TRBV7-3, the J gene TRBJ2-5; weak D call: TRBD2 (7 bases). V shed 5 bases and J shed 4 bases, with 14 bases lying between them. The germline gives CDR1 SGHTA, CDR2 FQGTGA. This CDR3 contains 14 residues. CDR3 amino acids: CASSPRGAPETQYF. CDR3 in DNA: TGTGCCAGCAGCCCTCGGGGGGCCCCAGAGACCCAGTACTTC.

The chain recombines TRBV5-1 with TRBJ2-5; TRBD2 is a possible D gene (6 bases). The DNA end is more similar to TRBJ2-7, so the J call may be wrong. The CDR3 consists of 16 residues. The germline V gene has CDR1 SGHRS and CDR2 YFSETQ. CDR3 in DNA: TGCGCCAGCAGCTTGGGAATAGCGGCCAGCTCCTACGAGCAGTACTTC. Translated: CASSLGIAASSYEQYF.

The chain employs TRBV18 and TRBJ1-2; D gene ambiguous. Germline V lookup: CDR1 KGHSH, CDR2 LQKENI. The CDR3 has 13 amino acids. Trimming removed 1 base at V and 3 bases at J, with 6 bases between. DNA for the CDR3: TGTGCCAGCTCACCACTGAGGGACTATGGCTACACCTTC. It translates to CASSPLRDYGYTF.

The chain combines TRBV5-1 with TRBJ2-5; D ambiguous. Germline V gives CDR1 SGHRS, CDR2 YFSETQ. The CDR3 runs to 13 residues. V lost 0 bases and J 2 bases, leaving 5 bases between the germline ends. DNA of the CDR3: TGCGCCAGCAGCTTGGACTCGCAAGAGACCCAGTACTTC. Translated, it gives CASSLDSQETQYF. The whole variable domain, filled in from reference TRBV5-1 and TRBJ2-5, reads KAGVTQTPRYLIKTRGQQVTLSCSPISGHRSVSWYQQTPGQGLQFLFEYFSETQRNKGNFPGRFSGRQFSNSRSEMNVSTLELGDSALYLCASSLDSQETQYFGPGTRLLVL.

This chain joins TRBV7-6 and TRBJ1-4, with D possibly being TRBD1 (5 bases). V was pared by 5 bases and J by 6 bases, with 22 bases between. The CDR3 is 17 amino acids. Germline CDR1 is SGHVS and CDR2 is FNYEAQ. In DNA form, the CDR3 reads TGTGCCAGCAGCGCACCCTGGGGTAGGAAGACAGATGAAAAACTGTTTTTT. This codes for CASSAPWGRKTDEKLFF.

This clone was observed a handful of times. The chain has TRBV29-1 and TRBJ1-2, with TRBD1 matching 8 bases. The J segment lost 8 bases and the V segment lost 5 bases, leaving 7 bases of the junction unmatched. This CDR3 comprises 12 residues. The germline V gene has CDR1 SQVTM and CDR2 ANQGSEA. The CDR3 sequence: CSVWKTGGGYTF. In DNA, the CDR3 is TGCAGCGTTTGGAAAACAGGGGGGGGCTACACCTTC.

The chain has TRBV19 and TRBJ1-6; 7 bases match TRBD1. The V gene's germline CDR1 is LNHDA and CDR2 SQIVND (reference sequence). V lost 7 bases, J lost 4 bases, and 10 bases stayed unmatched. The CDR3 has 16 residues. CDR3 DNA: TGTGCCAGTACCCCCGGGGGACAGAGTTATAATTCACCCCTCCACTTT. Translated: CASTPGGQSYNSPLHF.

The chain combines TRBV6-5 with TRBJ1-5; 9 positions agree with TRBD1. CDR1 and CDR2 (germline): MNHEY, SVGAGI. The V and J ends lost 8 bases and 9 bases, in that order; junction bases with no gene match: 11. The CDR3 extends over 14 amino acids. The DNA for the CDR3 is TGTGCCAGCGGGGGACAGGGCGGTTCAGGGCCCCAGCATTTT. This gives the protein CASGGQGGSGPQHF.

The chain joins TRBV5-1 to TRBJ2-3, with 9 bases aligning to TRBD2. Germline V gene data show CDR1 as SGHRS and CDR2 as YFSETQ. V shed 7 bases, J shed 3 bases, and the junction held 3 bases outside the gene matches. CDR3 length: 13 residues. CDR3 in DNA: TGCGCCAGCCGACTAGCGGTAACAGATACGCAGTATTTT. It yields the protein CASRLAVTDTQYF.

In its sample, this clone was seen a few times. Other DNA sequences in the sample encode the same CDR3. V usage is TRBV30 and J usage is TRBJ1-5, with a possible D match to TRBD1 (5 bases). The CDR3 extends over 16 amino acids. With 0 bases removed from V and 1 base from J, the gap between germline ends came to 13 bases. Germline values: CDR1 GTSNPN, CDR2 SVGIG (reference sequence). CDR3 protein: CAWSVRKGKSNQPQHF. The CDR3 DNA follows: TGTGCCTGGAGTGTACGCAAGGGGAAAAGCAATCAGCCCCAGCATTTT. The full variable domain, completed using reference TRBV30 and TRBJ1-5, is SQTIHQWPATLVQPVGSPLSLECTVEGTSNPNLYWYRQAAGRGLQLLFYSVGIGQISSEVPQNLSASRPQDRQFILSSKKLLLSDSGFYLCAWSVRKGKSNQPQHFGDGTRLSIL.

In this sample, this clone turned up a few times. This chain links TRBV20-1 with TRBJ2-5; D gene uncertain. The CDR3 covers 11 residues. The V and J ends lost 4 bases and 2 bases respectively, with 5 bases between them. The germline V gene encodes CDR1 DFQATT and CDR2 SNEGSKA (reference sequence). The chain's CDR3 is CSANIQETQYF. In DNA form, the CDR3 reads TGCAGTGCTAATATTCAAGAGACCCAGTACTTC.